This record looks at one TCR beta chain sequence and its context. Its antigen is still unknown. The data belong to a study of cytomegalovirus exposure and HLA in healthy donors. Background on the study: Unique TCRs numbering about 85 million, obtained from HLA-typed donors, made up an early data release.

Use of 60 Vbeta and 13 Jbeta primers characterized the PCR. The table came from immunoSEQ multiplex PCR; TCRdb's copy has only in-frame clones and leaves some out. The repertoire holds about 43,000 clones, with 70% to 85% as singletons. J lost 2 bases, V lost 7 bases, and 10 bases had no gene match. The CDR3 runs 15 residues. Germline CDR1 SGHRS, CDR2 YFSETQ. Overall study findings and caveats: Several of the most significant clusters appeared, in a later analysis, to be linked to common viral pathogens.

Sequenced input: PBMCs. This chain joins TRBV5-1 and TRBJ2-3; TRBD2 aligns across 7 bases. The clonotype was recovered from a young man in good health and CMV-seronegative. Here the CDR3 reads CASRSLAGNTDTQYF. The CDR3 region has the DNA TGCGCCAGCCGAAGCTTAGCGGGTAACACAGATACGCAGTATTTT.